The next 30 T cell receptor beta chains were all read from a single sample in a study of shared clonotypes between healthy human individuals. Clones were sequenced by immunoSEQ multiplex PCR, and TCRdb holds only the in-frame ones, with some missing. The sample records 750,000 to 1,000,000 clones, 92% being singletons. Positively selected for CCR7, the CD45RO-negative cells used as naive CD8 cells excluded terminally differentiated effector memory CD45RA+ cells. Sequencing was carried out using naive CD8+ T cells sorted from blood. Receptor source: a man aged 25 to 40 in good health.

The chain uses TRBV27 and TRBJ2-7; TRBD2 is a possible D gene (6 bases). Trimming left V 4 bases short and J 3 bases short, with 10 bases between. This CDR3 has 13 residues. Germline CDR1 is MNHEY and CDR2 is SMNVEV (reference sequence). The CDR3 loop reads CASSYTGVYEQYF. The CDR3 DNA follows: TGTGCCAGCAGTTATACGGGGGTCTACGAGCAGTACTTC.

The chain is built from TRBV7-8 and TRBJ2-7; D may be TRBD1 (6 bases). Germline CDR1 is SGHVS and CDR2 is FQNEAQ. The length of the CDR3 is 17 residues. V was pared by 2 bases and J by 0 bases, with 17 bases between. The CDR3, as DNA: TGTGCCAGCAGCTTATCCCCCCGACAGGACAACTCCTACGAGCAGTACTTC. It yields the protein CASSLSPRQDNSYEQYF.

V is TRBV4-3 and J is TRBJ1-1; D remains ambiguous. Germline V CDR1 and CDR2: LGHNA, YSLEER. The length of the CDR3 is 18 residues. V was shortened by 0 bases and J by 3 bases, with 20 bases between the two germline ends. The CDR3 loop reads CASSQDIYSGGSYTEAFF. Written as DNA, the CDR3 is TGCGCCAGCAGCCAAGATATATACTCCGGTGGGTCATACACTGAAGCTTTCTTT.

The V call is TRBV7-9, the J call TRBJ2-3; TRBD2 aligns across 9 bases. The V and J ends lost 1 base and 1 base, in that order; junction bases with no gene match: 9. CDR1 and CDR2 from the germline V gene are SEHNR and FQNEAQ (reference sequence). The CDR3 extends over 18 amino acids. Written as DNA, the CDR3 is TGTGCCAGCAGCTTAGGAGGTAGCGGGAGCGGGCGCACAGATACGCAGTATTTT. Protein product: CASSLGGSGSGRTDTQYF. Filled out from reference TRBV7-9 and TRBJ2-3, the complete variable domain reads DTGVSQNPRHKITKRGQNVTFRCDPISEHNRLYWYRQTLGQGPEFLTYFQNEAQLEKSRLLSDRFSAERPKGSFSTLEIQRTEQGDSAMYLCASSLGGSGSGRTDTQYFGPGTRLTVL.

The chain employs TRBV15 and TRBJ2-3, with D possibly being TRBD2 (6 bases). The V end lost 3 bases, the J end lost 1 base, and 8 bases lay between the germline ends. There are 14 residues in the CDR3. Germline CDR1 LNHNV, CDR2 YYDKDF (reference sequence). The CDR3 region has the DNA TGTGCCACCAGCAGCGAGCGGGGCACAGATACGCAGTATTTT. This encodes CATSSERGTDTQYF.

The J gene is TRBJ1-1, the V gene TRBV19, with D perhaps matching TRBD1 (5 bases). This CDR3 is built from 13 residues. Deletions cut 7 bases from V and 6 bases from J, with 15 bases between. CDR1 is LNHDA, CDR2 SQIVND, per germline (reference sequence). The CDR3 nucleotides are TGTGCCAGTACTCGTGGGGACTACGCTGAAGCTTTCTTT. Translating it yields CASTRGDYAEAFF.

This clone occurred once. The V call is TRBV5-8, the J call TRBJ2-7; D gene unclear. Germline lookup yields CDR1 SGHTS and CDR2 YDEGEE. Trimming removed 0 bases from V and 2 bases from J, with 12 bases in between. The CDR3 extends over 15 amino acids. CDR3 bases: TGTGCCAGCAGCTTGGACACAGAATTACCCTACGAGCAGTACTTC. It encodes CASSLDTELPYEQYF.

Comments on this clone: The same CDR3 is also encoded by other DNA sequences in this sample. V and J are TRBV6-5 and TRBJ2-3; no definite D call. Germline CDR1 reads MNHEY; CDR2 reads SVGAGI. Trimming removed 0 bases at V and 3 bases at J, with 4 bases between. The CDR3 sequence is 13 residues long. The CDR3 sequence: CASSYSATDTQYF. The CDR3 DNA reads as TGTGCCAGCAGTTACTCGGCGACAGATACGCAGTATTTT.

The chain employs TRBV7-9 and TRBJ2-7; TRBD1 matches 9 bases. The J segment lost 6 bases and the V segment lost 1 base, leaving 4 bases of the junction unmatched. Germline loops: CDR1 SEHNR, CDR2 FQNEAQ (reference sequence). CDR3 length: 14 amino acids. This CDR3 reads CASSLVGTGFEQYF. The CDR3, as DNA: TGTGCCAGCAGCTTAGTGGGGACAGGGTTCGAGCAGTACTTC.

CDR3 coding DNA: TGTGCCAGCAGCCTATCCGGGGCTGGAGAGACCCAGTACTTC. Translating gives CASSLSGAGETQYF. The chain employs TRBV9 and TRBJ2-5, with D perhaps TRBD1 or TRBD2 (5 bases each). This CDR3 is built from 14 residues. The germline V gene has CDR1 SGDLS and CDR2 YYNGEE. V was pared by 4 bases and J by 4 bases, with 14 bases between.

The V gene is TRBV7-9, the J gene TRBJ1-2; maybe TRBD1 (6 bases). Looked up from germline, CDR1 is SEHNR and CDR2 is FQNEAQ (reference sequence). The CDR3 has 16 residues. Trimming took off 1 base at V and 5 bases at J, with 17 bases between the two ends. DNA for the CDR3: TGTGCCAGCAGCTTAGTCCACGACATGGACAGTTATGGCTACACCTTC. Translation gives CASSLVHDMDSYGYTF. The whole variable domain, remainder taken from reference TRBV7-9 and TRBJ1-2, is DTGVSQNPRHKITKRGQNVTFRCDPISEHNRLYWYRQTLGQGPEFLTYFQNEAQLEKSRLLSDRFSAERPKGSFSTLEIQRTEQGDSAMYLCASSLVHDMDSYGYTFGSGTRLTVV.

The chain links TRBV29-1 to TRBJ2-2; tentative D call: TRBD2 (6 bases). Germline CDR1 SQVTM, CDR2 ANQGSEA. Trimming shortened V by 7 bases and J by 6 bases, and 9 bases separated the two germline ends. This CDR3 has 11 residues. CDR3 DNA: TGCAGCGCCGGGGGAGCCGGGGAGCTGTTTTTT. Its protein is CSAGGAGELFF.

The gene calls are TRBV6-5 and TRBJ2-1; 7 bases are shared with TRBD2. Germline trimming cut 6 bases from V and 9 bases from J; bases unmatched to any gene: 2. Germline V gives CDR1 MNHEY, CDR2 SVGAGI. There are 11 residues in the CDR3. The CDR3 bases are TGTGCCAGCAGGGGGAGGGGTGAGCAGTTCTTC. Protein: CASRGRGEQFF.

The chain couples TRBV10-3 to TRBJ2-7; D uncertain. With 0 bases removed from V and 6 bases from J, the gap between germline ends came to 6 bases. This CDR3 comprises 12 residues. In germline, CDR1 is ENHRY, CDR2 SYGVKD. Here the CDR3 reads CAISESDGEQYF. The CDR3 bases are TGTGCCATCAGTGAGTCAGACGGCGAGCAGTACTTC.

The rearrangement joins TRBV29-1 to TRBJ1-1, with 7 bases aligning to TRBD1. The CDR3 loop spans 16 amino acids. CDR1 and CDR2 (germline): SQVTM, ANQGSEA. J lost 7 bases, V lost 2 bases, and 16 bases had no gene match. CDR3 in DNA: TGCAGCGTTGAAAAGGGTGTAGGAACAGGGGAAAATGAAGCTTTCTTT. It is translated as CSVEKGVGTGENEAFF. Complete variable domain (other parts from reference TRBV29-1 and TRBJ1-1): SAVISQKPSRDICQRGTSLTIQCQVDSQVTMMFWYRQQPGQSLTLIATANQGSEATYESGFVIDKFPISRPNLTFSTLTVSNMSPEDSSIYLCSVEKGVGTGENEAFFGQGTRLTVV.

V is TRBV4-3 and J is TRBJ2-7, with no clear D. Trimming took 2 bases from V and 5 from J, leaving 16 bases between them. Germline CDR1 reads LGHNA; CDR2 reads YSLEER. The CDR3 consists of 15 residues. In nucleotides, the CDR3 is TGCGCCAGCAGCCAATTCTGGGGTCGGTTGCACGAGCAGTACTTC. This gives the protein CASSQFWGRLHEQYF.

This clone was observed once. The rearrangement joins TRBV6-5 to TRBJ2-7, with D unresolved. V lost 2 bases to trimming and J lost 5 bases, with 16 bases between them. The CDR3 is made up of 15 amino acids. The germline CDR1 and CDR2 sequences are MNHEY and SVGAGI. The CDR3 DNA reads TGTGCCAGCAGTTACGTAACCTTTGGGGTTAACGAGCAGTACTTC. Its translation is CASSYVTFGVNEQYF.

This clone was counted once. As DNA, the CDR3 is TGTGCCAGCATTGGGCCCTATGGCTACACCTTC. Its protein product is CASIGPYGYTF. The chain carries TRBV2 and TRBJ1-2; D ambiguous. V dropped 7 bases and J dropped 4 bases, with 7 bases sitting between them. CDR1 and CDR2 (germline): SNHLY, FYNNEI. The CDR3 has 11 residues.

V gene TRBV28 combines with J gene TRBJ1-6; no definite D call. Per the germline V gene, CDR1 is MDHEN and CDR2 is SYDVKM. The CDR3 loop spans 11 amino acids. Trimming removed 6 bases from V and 3 bases from J, with 0 bases in between. CDR3 DNA sequence: TGTGCCAGCAGCTATAATTCACCCCTCCACTTT. Its translation: CASSYNSPLHF.

The genes are TRBV28 and TRBJ1-1, with a weak D call TRBD1 (5 bases). The CDR3 consists of 16 residues. Per germline, CDR1 MDHEN and CDR2 SYDVKM. Deletions cut 5 bases from V and 0 bases from J, with 16 bases between. The CDR3 spells CASSLPGGGLNTEAFF. CDR3 DNA sequence: TGTGCCAGCAGTCTCCCGGGGGGGGGACTGAACACTGAAGCTTTCTTT.

The rearrangement uses TRBV5-1 and TRBJ1-5, with 7 bases aligning to TRBD1. Germline V gene sequence: CDR1 SGHRS, CDR2 YFSETQ. CDR3 length: 15 residues. With 4 bases clipped from V and 4 bases from J, the junction kept 8 bases outside the gene matches. This CDR3 reads CASSPGTENNQPQHF. The CDR3 DNA is TGCGCCAGCAGCCCCGGGACAGAGAATAATCAGCCCCAGCATTTT.

The chain uses TRBV2 and TRBJ2-1; D might be TRBD1 or TRBD2, each matching 5 bases. Between the trimmed V and J ends, which lost 4 bases and 5 bases, there was a span of 18 bases. The CDR3 totals 16 residues. Per germline, CDR1 SNHLY and CDR2 FYNNEI. CDR3 region: CASSGGRGGRNNEQFF. The CDR3 nucleotides are TGTGCCAGCAGTGGGGGACGCGGCGGTAGGAACAATGAGCAGTTCTTC.

The rearrangement uses TRBV5-5 and TRBJ1-5; 7 nucleotides agree with TRBD1. Germline V gene lookup returns CDR1 SGHKS and CDR2 YYEKEE (reference sequence). The J segment lost 6 bases and the V segment lost 1 base, leaving 7 bases of the junction unmatched. This CDR3 spans 15 amino acids. CDR3 bases: TGTGCCAGCAGCTTGACAGGGGTTGGCGGTCAGCCCCAGCATTTT. The encoded protein is CASSLTGVGGQPQHF. The full variable domain, completed using reference TRBV5-5 and TRBJ1-5, is DAGVTQSPTHLIKTRGQQVTLRCSPISGHKSVSWYQQVLGQGPQFIFQYYEKEERGRGNFPDRFSARQFPNYSSELNVNALLLGDSALYLCASSLTGVGGQPQHFGDGTRLSIL.

The rearrangement joins TRBV5-4 to TRBJ2-7, with TRBD2 matching over 10 bases. Germline CDR1 and CDR2: SGHNT and YYREEE (reference sequence). The CDR3 loop spans 14 amino acids. V gave up 6 bases and J gave up 3 bases; unmatched junction bases: 6. CDR3 loop: CASTNLAGGYEQYF. DNA of the CDR3: TGTGCCAGCACAAACTTAGCGGGAGGCTACGAGCAGTACTTC. Full variable domain (outside the CDR3, taken from reference TRBV5-4 and TRBJ2-7): ETGVTQSPTHLIKTRGQQVTLRCSSQSGHNTVSWYQQALGQGPQFIFQYYREEENGRGNFPPRFSGLQFPNYSSELNVNALELDDSALYLCASTNLAGGYEQYFGPGTRLTVT.

The chain uses TRBV15 and TRBJ2-1; D remains unclear. V was clipped by 0 bases and J by 15 bases, with 12 bases between them. Germline lookup yields CDR1 LNHNV and CDR2 YYDKDF (reference sequence). CDR3 length: 12 residues. The CDR3 bases are TGTGCCACCAGCAGAGACCAGGTGGGTCCGTTCTTC. It specifies CATSRDQVGPFF.

This chain uses TRBV9 with TRBJ2-2, with a weak D call TRBD2 (5 bases). The germline V gene has CDR1 SGDLS and CDR2 YYNGEE. The CDR3 length is 14 residues. The V end lost 4 bases, the J end lost 4 bases, and 11 bases lay between the germline ends. Written as DNA, the CDR3 is TGTGCCAGCAGCCTCTATGGGAGCACCGGGGAGCTGTTTTTT. It translates to CASSLYGSTGELFF.

The rearrangement joins TRBV2 to TRBJ2-3, with TRBD2 matching 7 bases. The CDR3 is made up of 16 amino acids. Trimming took 3 bases from V and 2 from J; bases not matched to a gene: 8. CDR1 is SNHLY, CDR2 FYNNEI, per germline. The DNA of the CDR3 is TGTGCCAGCAGTGACCCGGGCGGGAGTTTCACAGATACGCAGTATTTT. Translated: CASSDPGGSFTDTQYF.

This chain connects TRBV27 to TRBJ2-7, with unresolved D. CDR3 size: 12 residues. V was clipped by 6 bases and J by 3 bases, with 9 bases between them. CDR1 and CDR2 (germline): MNHEY, SMNVEV (reference sequence). The CDR3 region is CASRGEDYEQYF. CDR3 sequence (DNA): TGTGCCAGCAGGGGTGAAGACTACGAGCAGTACTTC.

A single count supports this clone. The chain couples TRBV27 to TRBJ2-6; tentatively, D is TRBD1 (6 bases). Germline assignment: CDR1 MNHEY and CDR2 SMNVEV (reference sequence). V dropped 1 base and J dropped 2 bases, with 21 bases sitting between them. The CDR3 length is 20 residues. The CDR3 region has the DNA TGTGCCAGCAGTTTATATCAGGGGCTCAAGACGTCTACTGGGGCCAACGTCCTGACTTTC. Residues: CASSLYQGLKTSTGANVLTF.

This chain connects TRBV29-1 to TRBJ2-7; 10 bases agree with TRBD2. The CDR3 is 13 amino acids. With 4 bases clipped from V and 3 bases from J, the junction kept 3 bases outside the gene matches. Germline V gene lookup returns CDR1 SQVTM and CDR2 ANQGSEA. Here the CDR3 reads CSVGLAGDYEQYF. CDR3 nucleotides: TGCAGCGTTGGTCTAGCGGGAGACTACGAGCAGTACTTC.